The 27 T cell receptor beta chains below all came from one sample that was sequenced in a study of T cell repertoires in cytomegalovirus infection. TCRdb fed the reads into MiXCR, producing one record per CDR3 protein. Here the sample spans approximately 750,000 distinct CDR3 sequences, 35% to 40% being singletons. Sequenced input: PBMCs. The source of these receptors is a human donor in good health (CMV status not recorded). Some clones in this sample may be carry-over from other donors' samples.

A few counts support this clonotype. This rearrangement joins TRBV28 to TRBJ1-5; TRBD1 might be the D (6 bases). Germline values: CDR1 MDHEN, CDR2 SYDVKM. The CDR3 sequence is 14 residues long. V was shortened by 5 bases and J by 6 bases, with 14 bases between the two germline ends. The chain's CDR3 is CASSDPGVVQPQHF. The CDR3 coding sequence is TGTGCCAGCAGTGATCCAGGGGTGGTTCAGCCCCAGCATTTT. Supplemented by reference TRBV28 and TRBJ1-5, the full variable domain reads DVKVTQSSRYLVKRTGEKVFLECVQDMDHENMFWYRQDPGLGLRLIYFSYDVKMKEKGDIPEGYSVSREKKERFSLILESASTNQTSMYLCASSDPGVVQPQHFGDGTRLSIL.

Turning to this clonotype: The limits of the CDR3 on the DNA are not certain, so only TCRdb's listed CDR3 is given. The rearrangement joins TRBV5-4 to TRBJ2-1; the D call in the table, TRBD2, was not verified against the DNA. Per the germline V gene, CDR1 is SGHNT and CDR2 is YYREEE (reference sequence). The CDR3 has 17 residues if both end residues are counted. CDR3 residues: CASSSSTSGGAYNEQFF.

V gene TRBV27 combines with J gene TRBJ2-7, with 9 nucleotides matching TRBD1. V lost 6 bases to trimming and J lost 7 bases; unmatched junction nucleotides: 13. CDR1 MNHEY and CDR2 SMNVEV come from the germline V gene (reference sequence). The CDR3 sequence is 15 residues long. The CDR3 is CASSPRQGGTSEQYF. The CDR3 bases are TGTGCCAGCAGCCCTCGACAGGGGGGGACTTCGGAGCAGTACTTC.

This clonotype appeared a few times. The chain is built from TRBV5-8 and TRBJ2-1, with TRBD2 matching 14 bases. Losses at the gene ends were 4 bases for V and 9 bases for J; bases not matched to a gene: 12. Germline CDR1 SGHTS, CDR2 YDEGEE. The CDR3 is 17 residues long. The CDR3 DNA is TGTGCCAGCAGCCCAGCCGGGACTAGCGGGAGTAACCTTGAGCAGTTCTTC. Amino acids: CASSPAGTSGSNLEQFF.

V usage is TRBV28 and J usage is TRBJ2-4; 7 nucleotides line up with TRBD1. The CDR3 consists of 13 residues. J lost 10 bases, V lost 10 bases, and 13 bases had no gene match. Germline values: CDR1 MDHEN, CDR2 SYDVKM. CDR3 coding DNA: TGTGCCACCCCGACAGGGAGCGACCCAATTCAGTACTTC. As protein: CATPTGSDPIQYF.

This clonotype was found many times. The V call is TRBV7-2, the J call TRBJ2-1, with TRBD2 matching over 8 bases. After removal of 1 base from V and 9 bases from J, the junction contained 8 bases not matched to a gene. This CDR3 contains 15 residues. Germline V gene data show CDR1 as SGHTA and CDR2 as FQGNSA. CDR3 protein: CASSLEWAGGGEQFF. CDR3 coding DNA: TGTGCCAGCAGCTTAGAGTGGGCGGGAGGAGGTGAGCAGTTCTTC.

The rearrangement links TRBV7-2 to TRBJ2-1; perhaps TRBD2 as D (6 bases). Germline V CDR1 and CDR2: SGHTA, FQGNSA. The CDR3 contains 15 residues. V lost 1 base and J 8 bases, leaving 15 bases between the germline ends. The CDR3: CASSLDGGSFDEQFF. The CDR3 nucleotides are TGTGCCAGCAGCTTAGATGGGGGGTCCTTCGATGAGCAGTTCTTC.

The V gene is TRBV5-4, the J gene TRBJ2-3, with 11 bases matching TRBD2. V dropped 5 bases and J dropped 1; count of bases not matched to a gene: 9. Germline CDR1 reads SGHNT; CDR2 reads YYREEE (reference sequence). The CDR3 extends over 17 amino acids. The CDR3 spells CASSLYLAGGGTDTQYF. CDR3 nucleotides: TGTGCCAGCAGTCTTTACTTAGCGGGAGGGGGCACAGATACGCAGTATTTT.

This clonotype has only a few counts. The chain employs TRBV14 and TRBJ2-3; the match to TRBD2 covers 10 bases. The CDR3 sequence is 17 residues long. Germline lookup yields CDR1 SGHDN and CDR2 FVKESK. The V segment lost 0 bases and the J segment 5 bases; nucleotides outside the gene matches: 8. CDR3 loop: CASSQDPPLAGRDTQYF. The CDR3 coding sequence is TGTGCCAGCAGCCAAGATCCCCCACTAGCGGGAAGAGATACGCAGTATTTT.

This clonotype showed up many times. The chain has TRBV7-9 and TRBJ2-5, with 7 bases that match TRBD1. The CDR3 runs to 16 residues. Trimming took 5 bases from V and 2 from J; bases not matched to a gene: 11. CDR1 and CDR2 from the germline V gene are SEHNR and FQNEAQ (reference sequence). The DNA of the CDR3 is TGTGCCAGCAGCCCCTTAGGGGGCGGCAAACAAGAGACCCAGTACTTC. Residues: CASSPLGGGKQETQYF.

This clonotype was seen at least ten times. The J gene is TRBJ2-6, the V gene TRBV5-1; D not resolved. Germline CDR1 and CDR2: SGHRS and YFSETQ. V was clipped by 0 bases and J by 0 bases, with 7 bases between them. This CDR3 has 16 residues. The chain's CDR3 is CASSLDGDSGANVLTF. CDR3 coding DNA: TGCGCCAGCAGCTTGGACGGAGACTCTGGGGCCAACGTCCTGACTTTC.

The sample holds a few counts of this clonotype. The chain links TRBV7-2 to TRBJ1-5, with 7 bases aligning to TRBD1. This CDR3 spans 13 amino acids. Germline V lookup: CDR1 SGHTA, CDR2 FQGNSA. Unmatched junction bases numbered 5, after V lost 5 bases and J lost 7 bases. The CDR3 region has the DNA TGTGCCAGCAGCCAAGACAGGGTCCAGCCCCAGCATTTT. It encodes CASSQDRVQPQHF.

The chain joins TRBV5-1 to TRBJ1-4; possible D gene TRBD1, 6 bases. The V end lost 2 bases, the J end lost 7 bases, and 21 bases lay between the germline ends. The CDR3 length is 17 residues. CDR1 is SGHRS, CDR2 YFSETQ, per germline. The CDR3 coding sequence is TGCGCCAGCAGCTTCCTACAGGGACCCGGCGTGGGTGAAAAACTGTTTTTT. This gives the protein CASSFLQGPGVGEKLFF. Variable domain in full (rest from reference TRBV5-1 and TRBJ1-4): KAGVTQTPRYLIKTRGQQVTLSCSPISGHRSVSWYQQTPGQGLQFLFEYFSETQRNKGNFPGRFSGRQFSNSRSEMNVSTLELGDSALYLCASSFLQGPGVGEKLFFGSGTQLSVL.

In this sample, this clonotype turned up a few times. The J gene is TRBJ1-6, the V gene TRBV18; D is perhaps TRBD1 (6 bases). Germline V lookup: CDR1 KGHSH, CDR2 LQKENI. Between the trimmed V and J ends, which lost 2 bases and 8 bases, there was a span of 13 bases. This CDR3 has 15 amino acids. CDR3 sequence reads: CASSPYGGLDSPLHF. For the CDR3, the DNA is TGTGCCAGCTCACCATACGGGGGGCTGGATTCACCCCTCCACTTT.

This clonotype appeared a few times. This sequence joins TRBV20-1 and TRBJ1-1; no definite D call. With 1 base removed from V and 3 bases from J, the gap between germline ends came to 12 bases. Germline CDR1 reads DFQATT; CDR2 reads SNEGSKA (reference sequence). This CDR3 is 14 amino acids long. This chain's CDR3 is CSARVLTGYTEAFF. DNA of the CDR3: TGCAGTGCTAGAGTCTTGACGGGTTACACTGAAGCTTTCTTT.

This clonotype was detected many times. This CDR3 reads CASRVGLAYTGELFF. CDR3 bases: TGTGCCAGCAGGGTGGGCCTAGCGTACACCGGGGAGCTGTTTTTT. The chain has TRBV7-2 and TRBJ2-2, with D possibly being TRBD2 (6 bases). The CDR3 sequence is 15 residues long. Germline loops: CDR1 SGHTA, CDR2 FQGNSA. V lost 6 bases and J lost 3, with 14 bases in between.

This clonotype was found a few times. This chain links TRBV9 with TRBJ1-1; tentative D call: TRBD1 (5 bases). Germline CDR1 SGDLS, CDR2 YYNGEE. Trimming left V 0 bases short and J 4 bases short, with 16 bases between. This CDR3 has 16 amino acids. As DNA, the CDR3 is TGTGCCAGCAGCGTAGGCCCAGAAGCGGGGCGCACTGAAGCTTTCTTT. Amino acids: CASSVGPEAGRTEAFF.

Turning to this clonotype: One end of the junction fails to match germline, which may point to a read error. This chain uses TRBV6-5 with TRBJ2-5; unclear D gene. This CDR3 is 13 amino acids long. Germline lookup yields CDR1 MNHEY and CDR2 SVGAGI. Here the CDR3 reads CASSNPISETHYF. The CDR3 DNA reads TGTGCCAGCAGCAATCCCATTTCGGAGACCCATTACTTC.

This clonotype was found many times. The chain employs TRBV7-8 and TRBJ1-3; weak D call: TRBD1 (5 bases). CDR3 size: 17 residues. V gave up 1 base and J gave up 0 bases, with 13 bases separating them. The germline V gene encodes CDR1 SGHVS and CDR2 FQNEAQ. CDR3 sequence (DNA): TGTGCCAGCAGCTTAGAGGGGCAGAGCCGCTCTGGAAACACCATATATTTT. Residues: CASSLEGQSRSGNTIYF.

The chain carries TRBV7-9 and TRBJ2-4; D perhaps matches TRBD1 (5 bases). The CDR3 is made up of 13 amino acids. Trimming stripped 3 bases from V and 12 bases from J, with 15 bases between. Germline-derived CDR1 and CDR2 are SEHNR and FQNEAQ (reference sequence). The CDR3 sequence is CASSLNNRLYQYF. In nucleotides, the CDR3 is TGTGCCAGCAGCTTGAATAACAGGCTATATCAGTACTTC.

This clonotype is a singleton in its sample. The chain joins TRBV20-1 to TRBJ2-2; D is unresolved. CDR3 length: 15 residues. V shed 1 base and J shed 8 bases, with 17 bases lying between them. Germline V gene data show CDR1 as DFQATT and CDR2 as SNEGSKA (reference sequence). This chain's CDR3 is CSARVNLRTSGELFF. DNA of the CDR3: TGCAGTGCTAGAGTTAACCTACGAACGTCGGGGGAGCTGTTTTTT.

In this sample, this clonotype turned up a few times. The chain joins TRBV20-1 to TRBJ1-2; TRBD1 might be the D (5 bases). CDR3 length: 13 residues. The germline V gene has CDR1 DFQATT and CDR2 SNEGSKA (reference sequence). Trimming stripped 0 bases from V and 4 bases from J, with 9 bases between. The CDR3 spells CSARDGQGYGYTF. CDR3 sequence (DNA): TGCAGTGCTAGAGATGGCCAGGGCTATGGCTACACCTTC.

This clonotype was seen ten or more times. The chain has TRBV7-9 and TRBJ1-6, with 7 bases fitting TRBD1. This CDR3 is 15 amino acids long. V gave up 5 bases and J gave up 6 bases; unmatched junction bases: 7. Germline V gene lookup returns CDR1 SEHNR and CDR2 FQNEAQ (reference sequence). CDR3 residues: CASSPPGQRNSPLHF. The CDR3 DNA reads TGTGCCAGCAGCCCTCCGGGACAGCGTAATTCACCCCTCCACTTT. The variable domain in full, completed from reference TRBV7-9 and TRBJ1-6, reads DTGVSQNPRHKITKRGQNVTFRCDPISEHNRLYWYRQTLGQGPEFLTYFQNEAQLEKSRLLSDRFSAERPKGSFSTLEIQRTEQGDSAMYLCASSPPGQRNSPLHFGNGTRLTVT.

V and J are TRBV28 and TRBJ1-1; D not resolved. Trimming pared 6 bases from V and 2 bases from J, leaving 13 bases between. The CDR3 has 14 residues. Germline CDR1 reads MDHEN; CDR2 reads SYDVKM. CDR3: CASRSGSLNTEAFF. For the CDR3, the DNA is TGTGCCAGCAGGTCCGGGAGCCTAAACACTGAAGCTTTCTTT.

This chain links TRBV12-3 or TRBV12-4 with TRBJ1-1; TRBD1 is a possible D gene (5 bases). The CDR3 covers 12 residues. Trimming stripped 9 bases from V and 7 bases from J, with 15 bases between. The CDR3 spells CASDRVAGEAFF. Here the CDR3 DNA reads TGTGCCAGTGACAGAGTCGCGGGTGAAGCTTTCTTT.

This rearrangement joins TRBV30 to TRBJ2-4; D may be TRBD1 (5 bases). CDR3 length equals 16 residues. The V and J ends lost 2 bases and 0 bases respectively, with 14 bases between them. CDR1 is GTSNPN, CDR2 SVGIG, per germline (reference sequence). CDR3 sequence reads: CAWSPTTALAKNIQYF. CDR3 DNA sequence: TGTGCCTGGAGTCCCACGACAGCCTTAGCCAAAAACATTCAGTACTTC.

This clonotype has just a few counts. The chain joins TRBV12-3 or TRBV12-4 to TRBJ1-2; possibly TRBD1 for D (6 bases). The V end was cut by 2 bases, the J end by 3 bases, with 10 bases between. This CDR3 region has 14 residues. CDR3 in amino acids: CASSLYRADYGYTF. The CDR3 bases are TGTGCCAGCAGTTTATACAGGGCGGACTATGGCTACACCTTC.